The 23 T cell receptor beta chains reported below all come from one sample, sequenced in a study of blood T cell repertoires in COVID-19. The repertoire was sequenced with immunoSEQ multiplex PCR; TCRdb's copy has only in-frame clones and lacks some. The sample holds 200,000 to 250,000 clones, about 90% seen once. The sample was peripheral blood. Source of these receptors: a woman aged 18-35 years who had recovered from COVID-19.

This clone appeared a single time. The chain is built from TRBV6-6 and TRBJ2-3, with TRBD2 matching over 12 bases. The V gene's germline CDR1 is MNHNY and CDR2 SVGAGI (reference sequence). Trimming at V came to 7 bases and at J to 0 bases, leaving 5 bases not matched to a gene. This CDR3 spans 16 amino acids. CDR3 residues: CASKPGTSGSTDTQYF. In DNA, the CDR3 is TGTGCCAGCAAACCCGGGACTAGCGGGAGCACAGATACGCAGTATTTT.

The rearrangement joins TRBV9 to TRBJ1-1; D possibly corresponds to TRBD1 (6 bases). Trimming stripped 3 bases from V and 1 base from J, with 7 bases between. Germline V CDR1 and CDR2: SGDLS, YYNGEE. The CDR3 length is 13 residues. The CDR3 is CASSGGPNTEAFF. The CDR3 region has the DNA TGTGCCAGCAGCGGGGGGCCGAACACTGAAGCTTTCTTT. The entire variable domain, with the rest obtained from reference TRBV9 and TRBJ1-1, is as follows: DSGVTQTPKHLITATGQRVTLRCSPRSGDLSVYWYQQSLDQGLQFLIQYYNGEERAKGNILERFSAQQFPDLHSELNLSSLELGDSALYFCASSGGPNTEAFFGQGTRLTVV.

V usage is TRBV11-3 and J usage is TRBJ2-3; D might be TRBD1 (6 bases). The CDR3 extends over 14 amino acids. Deletions cut 5 bases from V and 5 bases from J, with 14 bases between. In germline, CDR1 is SGHNT, CDR2 YENEEA. CDR3: CASSQTGLIDTQYF. Written as DNA, the CDR3 is TGTGCCAGCAGCCAAACAGGGTTGATAGATACGCAGTATTTT.

The chain recombines TRBV5-6 with TRBJ2-1; TRBD1 agrees at 8 bases. The CDR3 covers 12 residues. The trim removed 3 bases at V and 10 bases at J, leaving 3 bases unmatched. Per germline, CDR1 SGHDT and CDR2 YYEEEE. The CDR3 DNA reads TGTGCCAGCAGCTGGACAGGGATGGAGCAGTTCTTC. It is translated as CASSWTGMEQFF.

The chain employs TRBV7-6 and TRBJ2-2; no definite D call. The CDR3 sequence is 15 residues long. Per germline, CDR1 SGHVS and CDR2 FNYEAQ. V was pared by 5 bases and J by 0 bases, with 10 bases between. The DNA of the CDR3 is TGTGCCAGCAGCCTAAAAGGAGCGAACACCGGGGAGCTGTTTTTT. Its protein is CASSLKGANTGELFF.

This clone was observed once. The chain uses TRBV27 and TRBJ1-2; D is uncertain. The CDR3 sequence is 13 residues long. V lost 3 bases and J lost 1, with 6 bases in between. CDR1 MNHEY and CDR2 SMNVEV come from the germline V gene (reference sequence). In nucleotides, the CDR3 is TGTGCCAGCAGTTTGGAGGGTAACTATGGCTACACCTTC. It codes for CASSLEGNYGYTF.

The genes are TRBV4-1 and TRBJ2-1, with a weak D call TRBD2 (6 bases). This CDR3 region has 15 residues. Germline assignment: CDR1 MGHRA and CDR2 YSYEKL. V lost 0 bases and J 9 bases, leaving 15 bases between the germline ends. The CDR3 spells CASSQEDSRRGEQFF. The CDR3 nucleotides are TGCGCCAGCAGCCAAGAGGACTCCAGGAGGGGTGAGCAGTTCTTC.

This chain connects TRBV4-3 to TRBJ1-3, with unresolved D. Between the trimmed V and J ends, which lost 3 bases and 0 bases, there was a span of 6 bases. Germline lookup yields CDR1 LGHNA and CDR2 YSLEER. The CDR3 is made up of 14 amino acids. CDR3 residues: CASSHTDSGNTIYF. In DNA, the CDR3 is TGCGCCAGCAGCCACACAGACTCTGGAAACACCATATATTTT.

This clone showed up just once. The chain links TRBV18 to TRBJ1-4; weak D call: TRBD1 (5 bases). Trimming left V 0 bases short and J 10 bases short, with 15 bases between. The CDR3 spans 15 residues. Germline CDR1 KGHSH, CDR2 LQKENI. CDR3: CASSPPGQGLGKLFF. Written as DNA, the CDR3 is TGTGCCAGCTCACCACCAGGGCAGGGTCTCGGAAAACTGTTTTTT.

The chain has TRBV6-2 or TRBV6-3 and TRBJ1-2; D unclear. Trimming removed 4 bases from V and 8 bases from J, with 11 bases in between. The CDR3 runs to 12 residues. CDR1 is MNHEY and CDR2 is SVGEGT in the germline V gene. DNA for the CDR3: TGTGCCAGCAGTTCCCCCCAGGCCGGCTACACCTTC. It is translated as CASSSPQAGYTF.

The V and J genes are TRBV4-3 and TRBJ2-2; maybe TRBD1 (6 bases). CDR1 and CDR2 from the germline V gene are LGHNA and YSLEER. Trimming removed 2 bases from V and 6 bases from J, with 16 bases in between. This CDR3 comprises 16 residues. CDR3 DNA: TGCGCCAGCAGCCAATTAGGGGGAAGGGTCCCCGGGGAGCTGTTTTTT. It codes for CASSQLGGRVPGELFF.

This clone appeared a single time. V gene TRBV3-1 (or the pseudogene TRBV3-2) combines with J gene TRBJ2-6, with TRBD1 matching 8 bases. Trimming took 0 bases from V and 0 from J; bases not matched to a gene: 1. This CDR3 has 17 amino acids. From germline, CDR1 is LGHDT and CDR2 YNNKEL (reference sequence). CDR3 region: CASSQETGDSGANVLTF. Here the CDR3 DNA reads TGTGCCAGCAGCCAAGAGACAGGGGACTCTGGGGCCAACGTCCTGACTTTC.

The chain couples TRBV10-3 to TRBJ2-1, with 8 nucleotides matching TRBD2. The V gene's germline CDR1 is ENHRY and CDR2 SYGVKD. V lost 5 bases and J lost 0; bases outside the gene matches: 0. The length of the CDR3 is 14 residues. CDR3 loop: CAISRGGSYNEQFF. The CDR3 region has the DNA TGTGCCATCAGTCGGGGGGGCTCCTACAATGAGCAGTTCTTC.

This sequence joins TRBV9 and TRBJ1-2; D perhaps matches TRBD1 (6 bases). This CDR3 is built from 16 residues. Per the germline V gene, CDR1 is SGDLS and CDR2 is YYNGEE. The V and J ends lost 4 bases and 2 bases respectively, with 18 bases between them. CDR3 in amino acids: CASSLNPGGENYGYTF. DNA of the CDR3: TGTGCCAGCAGCCTTAATCCGGGGGGCGAGAACTATGGCTACACCTTC.

The V gene is TRBV7-3, the J gene TRBJ2-5; perhaps TRBD2 as D (5 bases). Germline-derived CDR1 and CDR2 are SGHTA and FQGTGA. This CDR3 region has 12 residues. Trimming shortened V by 5 bases and J by 7 bases, and 11 bases separated the two germline ends. CDR3 sequence (DNA): TGTGCCAGCAGCCCCCGGGAAGGGACCCAGTACTTC. This encodes CASSPREGTQYF. The entire variable domain, with the rest obtained from reference TRBV7-3 and TRBJ2-5, is as follows: GAGVSQTPSNKVTEKGKYVELRCDPISGHTALYWYRQSLGQGPEFLIYFQGTGAADDSGLPNDRFFAVRPEGSVSTLKIQRTERGDSAVYLCASSPREGTQYFGPGTRLLVL.

The V call is TRBV18, the J call TRBJ1-5; TRBD1 matches 9 bases. The germline V gene has CDR1 KGHSH and CDR2 LQKENI. Unmatched junction bases numbered 2, after V lost 4 bases and J lost 7 bases. The length of the CDR3 is 13 residues. The CDR3 DNA sequence: TGTGCCAGCTCACGGACAGGGGAACAGCCCCAGCATTTT. Its translation is CASSRTGEQPQHF.

The V and J genes are TRBV29-1 and TRBJ2-2; maybe TRBD2 (6 bases). The V gene's germline CDR1 is SQVTM and CDR2 ANQGSEA. V gave up 3 bases and J gave up 3 bases, with 23 bases separating them. This CDR3 is built from 18 residues. The CDR3 loop is CSVEGGTGDGLYTGELFF. DNA for the CDR3: TGCAGCGTTGAGGGTGGAACGGGGGACGGACTTTACACCGGGGAGCTGTTTTTT.

J is TRBJ2-3 and V is TRBV3-1 (or the pseudogene TRBV3-2), with TRBD2 identical over 12 bases. With V trimmed by 6 bases and J by 0 bases, 16 bases remained unmatched. The CDR3 runs to 20 residues. CDR1 is LGHDT, CDR2 YNNKEL, per germline (reference sequence). In DNA form, the CDR3 reads TGTGCCAGCAGGGAGAGGACTAGCGGGACCGAACACCCTAGCACAGATACGCAGTATTTT. This codes for CASRERTSGTEHPSTDTQYF.

The genes are TRBV18 and TRBJ2-7, with 8 positions matching TRBD2. Looked up from germline, CDR1 is KGHSH and CDR2 is LQKENI. This CDR3 spans 15 amino acids. Trimming cost V 5 bases and J 5 bases; bases outside gene matches: 11. Written as DNA, the CDR3 is TGTGCCAGCTCAGGACTTGCGGGAGGTTGGGACGAGCAGTACTTC. This sequence encodes CASSGLAGGWDEQYF.

The V and J genes are TRBV4-1 and TRBJ2-3; 12 bases are a match to TRBD2. This CDR3 is 18 amino acids long. Germline trimming cut 4 bases from V and 0 bases from J; bases unmatched to any gene: 8. CDR1 and CDR2 (germline): MGHRA, YSYEKL. CDR3 amino acids: CASSPTSGRILSTDTQYF. CDR3 coding DNA: TGCGCCAGCAGCCCGACTAGCGGGAGAATCCTGAGCACAGATACGCAGTATTTT.

V and J are TRBV6-5 and TRBJ2-1; weak D call: TRBD2 (6 bases). V was clipped by 9 bases and J by 6 bases, with 18 bases between them. The germline CDR1 and CDR2 sequences are MNHEY and SVGAGI. The CDR3 sequence is 14 residues long. CDR3 loop: CASTRASASNEQFF. CDR3 DNA sequence: TGTGCCAGTACCAGGGCTAGCGCCTCCAATGAGCAGTTCTTC.

The chain employs TRBV29-1 and TRBJ2-7; D gene unclear. CDR3 length equals 13 residues. Trimming took 4 bases from V and 4 from J, leaving 14 bases between them. Germline V gene sequence: CDR1 SQVTM, CDR2 ANQGSEA. Here the CDR3 DNA reads TGCAGCGTTGTTTTATATCCTAATTACGAGCAGTACTTC. Protein: CSVVLYPNYEQYF.

The chain joins TRBV7-9 to TRBJ2-7, with D tentatively TRBD2 (5 bases). Germline CDR1 reads SEHNR; CDR2 reads FQNEAQ (reference sequence). The CDR3 has 17 residues. V lost 1 base, J lost 6 bases, and 22 bases lay in between. CDR3 sequence reads: CASSLVAGLLKATEQYF. The DNA of the CDR3 is TGTGCCAGCAGCTTAGTCGCCGGACTCCTCAAAGCGACCGAGCAGTACTTC.